The 24 T cell receptor beta chains reported below all come from one sample, sequenced in a study of identical twins. TCRdb re-derived calls from the 5' RACE reads in MiXCR, one entry per CDR3 protein. The sample consists of 1.5 million or so distinct CDR3 sequences, roughly 35% of them appearing once. The sequencing sample was made of cord blood. All receptors derive from a newborn girl in good health.

This clonotype was detected many times. A much larger clone lies a single base off, so this may be a read error. CDR3 nucleotides: TGTGCCAGCAGCTTAGACAGCGGCTATGGCTACACCTTC. Translated: CASSLDSGYGYTF. The chain couples TRBV7-6 to TRBJ1-2; D is unclear. The V and J ends lost 1 base and 4 bases respectively, with 7 bases between them. The germline V gene encodes CDR1 SGHVS and CDR2 FNYEAQ. This CDR3 contains 13 residues.

J is TRBJ1-6 and V is TRBV28; a weak D match, TRBD1 (6 bases). The V end lost 3 bases, the J end lost 7 bases, and 10 bases lay between the germline ends. Germline CDR1 and CDR2: MDHEN and SYDVKM. This CDR3 contains 14 residues. The CDR3 region has the DNA TGTGCCAGCAGTTTTACAGGGACCAATTCACCCCTCCACTTT. It codes for CASSFTGTNSPLHF.

This clonotype was detected a few times. The V and J genes are TRBV12-3 or TRBV12-4 and TRBJ2-7; 10 positions match TRBD1. J lost 5 bases, V lost 7 bases, and 8 bases had no gene match. The CDR3 loop spans 14 amino acids. The chain's CDR3 is CASKAGTGDHEQYF. DNA for the CDR3: TGTGCCAGCAAGGCCGGGACAGGGGACCACGAGCAGTACTTC.

This clonotype appeared many times. This sequence joins TRBV27 and TRBJ2-5; TRBD2 is a possible D gene (5 bases). Trimming took off 5 bases at V and 1 base at J, with 14 bases between the two ends. Germline values: CDR1 MNHEY, CDR2 SMNVEV (reference sequence). The CDR3 is 15 amino acids. In DNA, the CDR3 is TGTGCCAGCAGTCTCTCCTTCGGGGTCCAAGAGACCCAGTACTTC. Translating it yields CASSLSFGVQETQYF.

In this sample, this clonotype turned up many times. The chain recombines TRBV6-5 with TRBJ2-1; the D call may be TRBD1 or TRBD2 (5 bases each). Per the germline V gene, CDR1 is MNHEY and CDR2 is SVGAGI. Trimming shortened V by 7 bases and J by 0 bases, and 13 bases separated the two germline ends. This CDR3 contains 15 residues. In DNA form, the CDR3 reads TGTGCCAGCAACTGGGGACCCAGCTCCTACAATGAGCAGTTCTTC. Translating gives CASNWGPSSYNEQFF.

V and J are TRBV20-1 and TRBJ2-7; D gene ambiguous. Deletions cut 3 bases from V and 2 bases from J, with 11 bases between. The CDR3 has 13 amino acids. The germline V gene encodes CDR1 DFQATT and CDR2 SNEGSKA (reference sequence). This chain's CDR3 is CSARTGHPYEQYF. The CDR3 DNA reads as TGCAGTGCTAGGACGGGTCATCCCTACGAGCAGTACTTC.

This clonotype was picked up a small number of times. The rearrangement links TRBV10-2 to TRBJ2-1; 15 nucleotides align to TRBD2. V was pared by 8 bases and J by 5 bases, with 7 bases of the junction left unmatched. This CDR3 is built from 16 residues. Germline lookup yields CDR1 WSHSY and CDR2 SAAADI. Here the CDR3 reads CASWRTSGGEDNEQFF. In nucleotides, the CDR3 is TGCGCCAGCTGGAGGACTAGCGGGGGGGAGGACAATGAGCAGTTCTTC.

The chain uses TRBV29-1 and TRBJ2-1; TRBD1 agrees at 10 bases. The germline V gene has CDR1 SQVTM and CDR2 ANQGSEA. V shed 1 base and J 10 bases; nucleotides not matched to a gene: 7. The CDR3 is made up of 14 amino acids. CDR3 residues: CSVEGTGGGYEQFF. As DNA, the CDR3 is TGCAGCGTTGAAGGGACAGGGGGAGGCTACGAGCAGTTCTTC.

The chain is built from TRBV4-2 and TRBJ2-1; D not resolved. The DNA end lines up better with TRBJ2-7; the J call may be wrong. Germline V CDR1 and CDR2: LGHNA, YNFKEQ. The CDR3 extends over 16 amino acids. CDR3 loop: CASSQPDSSSYNEQYF. As DNA, the CDR3 is TGTGCCAGCAGCCAACCAGACTCGAGCTCCTACAATGAGCAGTACTTC.

The rearrangement uses TRBV21-1 and TRBJ1-5; the table's D gene call, TRBD1, was not cross checked with the DNA. TRBV21-1 is annotated as a pseudogene. The CDR3 length is 16 residues. The CDR3, as DNA: TGTGCCAGCAGCAAATACGCGACAGGGGGCAATCAGCCCCAGCATTTT. As protein: CASSKYATGGNQPQHF.

The chain links TRBV4-2 to TRBJ2-1, with 11 bases fitting TRBD2. CDR3 size: 21 residues. Germline lookup yields CDR1 LGHNA and CDR2 YNFKEQ. J lost 0 bases, V lost 0 bases, and 13 bases had no gene match. Here the CDR3 DNA reads TGTGCCAGCAGCCAAGACGGTGTGGGGCTAGCGGGAGGCCTCTCCTACAATGAGCAGTTCTTC. Its protein is CASSQDGVGLAGGLSYNEQFF.

Only a few counts were recorded for this clonotype. This chain links TRBV12-3 or TRBV12-4 with TRBJ1-2; 8 bases agree with TRBD1. The J segment lost 3 bases and the V segment lost 5 bases, leaving 5 bases of the junction unmatched. CDR3 size: 14 residues. In DNA, the CDR3 is TGTGCCAGCAGTCTACAGGGGGAATACTATGGCTACACCTTC. It encodes CASSLQGEYYGYTF.

This clonotype was detected only a few times. The chain carries TRBV4-1 and TRBJ2-3; possible D gene TRBD2, 6 bases. Trimming pared 4 bases from V and 13 bases from J, leaving 15 bases between. CDR1 and CDR2 (germline): MGHRA, YSYEKL. This CDR3 spans 12 amino acids. The CDR3 DNA sequence: TGCGCCAGCAGCCTTCGGAGGGCCCAGGAGTATTTT. Translation gives CASSLRRAQEYF.

The rearrangement joins TRBV25-1 to TRBJ2-1; TRBD2 matches at 8 bases. The CDR3 has 16 residues. Germline values: CDR1 MGHDK, CDR2 SYGVNS. Trimming removed 4 bases from V and 3 bases from J; junction bases left unmatched: 8. The CDR3 DNA reads TGTGCCAGCAGTGTGTCCGGGACTAGGCACTACAATGAGCAGTTCTTC. As protein: CASSVSGTRHYNEQFF.

The chain carries TRBV3-1 and TRBJ2-7, with TRBD2 identical over 14 bases. J gave up 10 bases and V 4 bases, and 9 bases lay outside the gene matches. This CDR3 is 15 amino acids long. Germline V gene sequence: CDR1 LGHDT, CDR2 YNNKEL (reference sequence). CDR3 sequence reads: CASSPTSGRANVQYF. The CDR3 DNA reads TGTGCCAGCAGCCCGACTAGCGGGAGGGCCAACGTTCAGTACTTC.

This clonotype was recorded a few times. This chain joins TRBV10-3 and TRBJ2-1; D possibly matches TRBD1 or TRBD2 (7 bases each). The length of the CDR3 is 15 residues. Trimming pared 10 bases from V and 1 base from J, leaving 17 bases between. Germline V gene lookup returns CDR1 ENHRY and CDR2 SYGVKD. CDR3 protein: CATDQGGRSYNEQFF. The CDR3 DNA reads as TGTGCCACCGATCAGGGGGGGCGGTCCTACAATGAGCAGTTCTTC.

The chain has TRBV5-1 and TRBJ2-4; tentative D call: TRBD1 (6 bases). The DNA end is a closer match to TRBJ2-5, so the J assignment may be wrong. Germline V gene sequence: CDR1 SGHRS, CDR2 YFSETQ. The CDR3 loop spans 14 amino acids. The chain's CDR3 is CASSLAPGVMTQYF. The CDR3 nucleotides are TGCGCCAGCAGCTTGGCCCCAGGGGTTATGACCCAGTACTTC.

The rearrangement uses TRBV7-9 and TRBJ2-5; 11 bases fit TRBD2. The J call may be faulty, since TRBJ2-7 better matches the DNA end. The germline gives CDR1 SEHNR, CDR2 FQNEAQ (reference sequence). This CDR3 region has 16 residues. CDR3 in amino acids: CASSLELAGASYEQYF. The CDR3 coding sequence is TGTGCCAGCAGCTTAGAACTAGCGGGGGCCTCCTACGAGCAGTACTTC.

The chain is built from TRBV21-1 and TRBJ2-1; the D segment call TRBD2 is taken from the table without a DNA check. TRBV21-1 corresponds to a pseudogene. The CDR3 is 18 amino acids. CDR3 in amino acids: CASSKELLAGMGYNEQFF. CDR3 bases: TGTGCCAGCAGCAAAGAACTCCTAGCGGGAATGGGATACAATGAGCAGTTCTTC.

This clonotype was seen a few times. The CDR3 loop is CASSRRTGRNEKLFF. The CDR3 DNA reads TGTGCCAGCAGCCGACGGACAGGGCGTAATGAAAAACTGTTTTTT. This sequence joins TRBV7-8 and TRBJ1-4, with TRBD1 matching over 8 bases. The CDR3 spans 15 residues. Germline lookup yields CDR1 SGHVS and CDR2 FQNEAQ. V shed 5 bases, J shed 4 bases, and the junction held 6 bases outside the gene matches.

In its sample, this clonotype was seen many times. The rearrangement uses TRBV10-3 and TRBJ2-3; D gene ambiguous. CDR3 length: 13 residues. Trimming removed 4 bases from V and 0 bases from J, with 5 bases in between. CDR1 and CDR2 from the germline V gene are ENHRY and SYGVKD. The CDR3 spells CAISGISTDTQYF. In DNA, the CDR3 is TGTGCCATCAGTGGTATTAGCACAGATACGCAGTATTTT.

This clonotype was counted many times. The chain employs TRBV10-3 and TRBJ2-5; 9 bases are shared with TRBD2. Trimming cost V 0 bases and J 4 bases; bases outside gene matches: 0. This CDR3 has 14 residues. Germline V gene data show CDR1 as ENHRY and CDR2 as SYGVKD. This CDR3 is CAISESTSGETQYF. CDR3 bases: TGTGCCATCAGTGAGTCGACTAGCGGAGAGACCCAGTACTTC.

The CDR3 DNA follows: TGTGCCAGCAGCTTGAGGGCGGGGCAAGAGACCCAGTACTTC. Amino acids: CASSLRAGQETQYF. The V and J genes are TRBV11-2 and TRBJ2-5, with D possibly matching TRBD2 (6 bases). The CDR3 spans 14 residues. Trimming pared 3 bases from V and 2 bases from J, leaving 10 bases between. Germline CDR1 SGHAT, CDR2 FQNNGV.

This clonotype has ten or more counts. J is TRBJ2-7 and V is TRBV12-3 or TRBV12-4; 12 bases fit TRBD2. This CDR3 contains 18 residues. V shed 2 bases, J shed 3 bases, and the junction held 11 bases outside the gene matches. CDR3 DNA sequence: TGTGCCAGCAGTTTATTTACTAGCGGGAGGATGGGTCTCTACGAGCAGTACTTC. Amino acid sequence: CASSLFTSGRMGLYEQYF.